The clone carrying this T cell receptor (beta chain) was counted a few times. The data were taken from a study of blood T cell repertoires in COVID-19. Study in general: COVID-19 samples, acute and convalescent, were from the United States, Italy and Spain. In each case, the material was cDNA or gDNA derived from T cells, B-cell-depleted T cells, or PBMCs.

As handled by the study authors: Using reference gene primer amplification, nucleated cell counts were estimated. TCRdb keeps only in-frame clones here, not all; method: immunoSEQ multiplex PCR. V, J and clone size are those of that table, while D and trimming were read from the DNA. This sample has tens of thousands of clones, with about 83% found just once. This CDR3 comprises 12 residues. The V gene lost 4 bases and the J gene lost 3 bases, with 5 bases spanning the gap. CDR1 and CDR2 (germline): LGHDT, YNNKEL (reference sequence). V gene TRBV3-1 (or the pseudogene TRBV3-2) combines with J gene TRBJ2-3, with D unresolved. The specimen was peripheral blood. The receptor was isolated from a woman in her 70s with acute or convalescent COVID-19. The CDR3 protein is CASSLHTDTQYF. In DNA form, the CDR3 reads TGTGCCAGCAGCCTCCATACAGATACGCAGTATTTT.